The following is a T cell receptor (beta chain) sequence with its context. Its cognate antigen is unknown. The CDR3 length is 14 residues. V was trimmed by 8 bases and J by 2 bases, leaving 14 bases between them. The source of the sample is a study of T cells in Graves' hyperthyroidism and ophthalmopathy. Study-level background: Before any treatment, at initial diagnosis, peripheral blood was collected. General study findings and limits: Ophthalmopathy was identified by the model a median around 6 months ahead of onset. Appearing also in blood were most of the thyroid clonotypes expanded above 0.001.

From RNA transcripts, TCR beta CDR3 regions were amplified. The study used the HTBI primer set for a first-round RT-PCR of the TCR CDR3. From the multiplex PCR reads, TCRdb called clonotypes with MiXCR, one entry per CDR3 protein. The table records 300,000 to 450,000 distinct CDR3 sequences, more than 12% of them present only once. Sample: blood. The TCR originated in a woman in her 30s with Graves' ophthalmopathy. The rearrangement uses TRBV12-3 or TRBV12-4 and TRBJ2-3; D is undetermined. CDR3: CASAAQPTTDTQYF. The CDR3 DNA reads TGTGCCAGCGCTGCCCAACCCACCACAGATACGCAGTATTTT.